This T cell receptor beta chain was recovered during a study of T cells in Graves' hyperthyroidism and ophthalmopathy. Overall study context: It was at initial diagnosis, before any treatment, that peripheral blood was collected.

Regions amplified from RNA transcripts were the TCR beta CDR3 regions. First-round RT-PCR with HTBI primers amplified the TCR CDR3 region. TCRdb re-analysed the multiplex PCR reads in MiXCR, keeping a single row per CDR3 protein. In the table there are fewer than 550,000 distinct CDR3 sequences, roughly 14% of which are singletons. The CDR3 consists of 16 residues. V was pared by 4 bases and J by 2 bases, with 18 bases between. In germline, CDR1 is LGHDT, CDR2 YNNKEL (reference sequence). The material sequenced was blood. The sequence was obtained from a woman between 18 and 30 years old with Graves' hyperthyroidism. V gene TRBV3-1 combines with J gene TRBJ2-7; D possibly corresponds to TRBD2 (6 bases). Here the CDR3 reads CASSPATSYSPYEQYF. The CDR3 DNA reads TGTGCCAGCAGCCCCGCCACTAGCTACTCTCCCTACGAGCAGTACTTC.